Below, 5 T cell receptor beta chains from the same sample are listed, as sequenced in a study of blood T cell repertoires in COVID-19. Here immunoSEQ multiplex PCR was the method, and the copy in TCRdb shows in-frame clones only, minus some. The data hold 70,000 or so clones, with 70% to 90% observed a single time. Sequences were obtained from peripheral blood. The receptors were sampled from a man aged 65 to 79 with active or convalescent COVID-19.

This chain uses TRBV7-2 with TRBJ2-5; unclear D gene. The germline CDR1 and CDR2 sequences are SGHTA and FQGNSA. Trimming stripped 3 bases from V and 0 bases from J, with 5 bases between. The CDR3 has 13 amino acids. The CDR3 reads CASSLPNQETQYF. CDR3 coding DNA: TGTGCCAGCAGCTTGCCTAACCAAGAGACCCAGTACTTC.

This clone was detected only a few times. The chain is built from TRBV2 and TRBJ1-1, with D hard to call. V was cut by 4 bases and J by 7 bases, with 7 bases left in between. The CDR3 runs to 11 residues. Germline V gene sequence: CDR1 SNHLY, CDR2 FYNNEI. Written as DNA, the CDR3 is TGTGCCAGCAGTGGGGAGTTTGAAGCTTTCTTT. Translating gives CASSGEFEAFF. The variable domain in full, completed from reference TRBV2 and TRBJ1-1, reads EPEVTQTPSHQVTQMGQEVILRCVPISNHLYFYWYRQILGQKVEFLVSFYNNEISEKSEIFDDQFSVERPDGSNFTLKIRSTKLEDSAMYFCASSGEFEAFFGQGTRLTVV.

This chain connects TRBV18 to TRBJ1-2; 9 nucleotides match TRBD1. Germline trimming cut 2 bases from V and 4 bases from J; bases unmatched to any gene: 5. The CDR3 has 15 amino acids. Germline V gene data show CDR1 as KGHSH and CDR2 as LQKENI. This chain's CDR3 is CASSPDRGVRYGYTF. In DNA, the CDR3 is TGTGCCAGCTCACCAGACAGGGGGGTTCGCTATGGCTACACCTTC. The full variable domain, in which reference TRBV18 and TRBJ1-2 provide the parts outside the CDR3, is NAGVMQNPRHLVRRRGQEARLRCSPMKGHSHVYWYRQLPEEGLKFMVYLQKENIIDESGMPKERFSAEFPKEGPSILRIQQVVRGDSAAYFCASSPDRGVRYGYTFGSGTRLTVV.

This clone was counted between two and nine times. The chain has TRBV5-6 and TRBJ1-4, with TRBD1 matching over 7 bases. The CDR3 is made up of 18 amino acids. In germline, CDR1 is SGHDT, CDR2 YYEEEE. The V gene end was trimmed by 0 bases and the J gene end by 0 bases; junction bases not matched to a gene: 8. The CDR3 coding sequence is TGTGCCAGCAGCTTGGACCGGGACAGACGACCAACTAATGAAAAACTGTTTTTT. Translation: CASSLDRDRRPTNEKLFF.

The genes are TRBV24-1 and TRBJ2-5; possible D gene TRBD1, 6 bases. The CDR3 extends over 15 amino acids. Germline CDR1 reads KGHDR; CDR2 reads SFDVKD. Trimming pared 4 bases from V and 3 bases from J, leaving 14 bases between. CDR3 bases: TGTGCCACCAGTGAACTCCAGGGGAAGAAAGAGACCCAGTACTTC. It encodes CATSELQGKKETQYF.